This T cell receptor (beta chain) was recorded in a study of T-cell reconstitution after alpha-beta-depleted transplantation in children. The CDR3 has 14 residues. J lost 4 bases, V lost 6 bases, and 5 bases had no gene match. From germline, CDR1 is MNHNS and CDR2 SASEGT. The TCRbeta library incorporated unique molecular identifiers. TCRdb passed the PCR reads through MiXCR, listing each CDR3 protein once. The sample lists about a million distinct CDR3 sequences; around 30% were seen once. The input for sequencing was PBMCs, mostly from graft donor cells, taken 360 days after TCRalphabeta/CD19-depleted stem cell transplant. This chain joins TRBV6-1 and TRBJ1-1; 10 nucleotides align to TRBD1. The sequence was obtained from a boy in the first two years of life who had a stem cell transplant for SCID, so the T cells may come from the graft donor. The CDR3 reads CASRKGQGSTEAFF. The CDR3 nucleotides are TGTGCCAGCAGAAAGGGACAGGGGAGCACTGAAGCTTTCTTT.